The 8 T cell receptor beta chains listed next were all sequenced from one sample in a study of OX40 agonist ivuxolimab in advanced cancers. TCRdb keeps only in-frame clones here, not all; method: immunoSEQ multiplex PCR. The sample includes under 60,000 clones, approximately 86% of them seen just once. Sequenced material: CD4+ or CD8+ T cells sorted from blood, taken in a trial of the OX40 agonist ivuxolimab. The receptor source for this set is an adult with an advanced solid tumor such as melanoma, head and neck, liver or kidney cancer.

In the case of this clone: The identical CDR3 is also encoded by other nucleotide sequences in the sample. The CDR3, as DNA: TGTGCCAGCAGCGTAGCAGGGGTGAGCTACAATGAGCAGTTCTTC. Protein product: CASSVAGVSYNEQFF. J is TRBJ2-1 and V is TRBV9, with a weak D call TRBD1 (6 bases). Germline CDR1 SGDLS, CDR2 YYNGEE. Trimming took off 0 bases at V and 3 bases at J, with 10 bases between the two ends. CDR3 length equals 15 residues.

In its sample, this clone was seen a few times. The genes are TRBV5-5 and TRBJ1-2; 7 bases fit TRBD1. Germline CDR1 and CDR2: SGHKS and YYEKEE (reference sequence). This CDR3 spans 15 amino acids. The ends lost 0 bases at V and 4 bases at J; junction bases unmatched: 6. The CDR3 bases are TGTGCCAGCAGCTTGGAAACGACAGGGAGCTATGGCTACACCTTC. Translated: CASSLETTGSYGYTF.

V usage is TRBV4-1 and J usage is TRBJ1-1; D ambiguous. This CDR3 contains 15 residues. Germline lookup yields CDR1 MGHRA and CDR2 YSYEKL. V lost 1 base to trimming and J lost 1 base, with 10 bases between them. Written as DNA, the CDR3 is TGCGCCAGCAGCCAAGGCCAGTGGGAGAACACTGAAGCTTTCTTT. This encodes CASSQGQWENTEAFF.

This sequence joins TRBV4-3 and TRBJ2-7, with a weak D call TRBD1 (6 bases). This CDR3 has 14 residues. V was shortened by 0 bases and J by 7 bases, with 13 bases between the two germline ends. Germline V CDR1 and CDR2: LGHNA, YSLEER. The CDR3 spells CASSQDRGWGEQYF. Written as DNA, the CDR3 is TGCGCCAGCAGCCAAGACAGGGGCTGGGGGGAGCAGTACTTC.

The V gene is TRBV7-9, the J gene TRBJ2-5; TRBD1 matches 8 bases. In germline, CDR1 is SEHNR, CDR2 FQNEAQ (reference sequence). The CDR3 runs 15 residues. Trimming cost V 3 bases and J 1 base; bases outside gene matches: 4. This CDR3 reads CASSLAGGIQETQYF. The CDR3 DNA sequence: TGTGCCAGCAGCTTGGCAGGGGGCATCCAAGAGACCCAGTACTTC.

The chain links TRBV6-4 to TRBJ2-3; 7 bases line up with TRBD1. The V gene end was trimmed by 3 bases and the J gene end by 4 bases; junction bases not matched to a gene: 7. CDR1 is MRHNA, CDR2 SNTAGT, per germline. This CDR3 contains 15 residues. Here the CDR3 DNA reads TGTGCCAGCAGTGAAGGGGGCTCTGGCGCAGATACGCAGTATTTT. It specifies CASSEGGSGADTQYF.

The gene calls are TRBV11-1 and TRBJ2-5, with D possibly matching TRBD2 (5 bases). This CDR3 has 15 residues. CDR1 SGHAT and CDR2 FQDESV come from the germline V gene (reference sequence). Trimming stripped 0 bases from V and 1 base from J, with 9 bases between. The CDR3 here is CASSLAGSPQETQYF. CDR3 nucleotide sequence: TGTGCCAGCAGCTTAGCGGGGAGCCCCCAAGAGACCCAGTACTTC.

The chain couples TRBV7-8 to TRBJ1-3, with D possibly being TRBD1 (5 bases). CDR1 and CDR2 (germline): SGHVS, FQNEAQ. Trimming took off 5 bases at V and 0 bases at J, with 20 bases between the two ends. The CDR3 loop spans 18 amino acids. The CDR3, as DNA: TGTGCCAGCAGCCTAGGGGCCAGCCCTCTCGGCTCTGGAAACACCATATATTTT. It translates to CASSLGASPLGSGNTIYF.